A selection of T cell receptor beta chains follows, all from one sample in a study of blood T cell repertoires in COVID-19. Generated by immunoSEQ multiplex PCR, the TCRdb table keeps only in-frame clones and is missing some. The table has around 700,000 clones, around 90% seen once. The sequenced material came from peripheral blood. The receptors derive from a woman under 30 with acute or convalescent COVID-19. Each CDR3 is given with its conserved first and last residue. D genes are given only for firm matches. A clone size is listed for some rows: how often the clone was seen (once, few, many), or a class if it is expanded.

D gene	clone size	V gene	J gene	CDR3 protein	CDR3 DNA
TRBD2	NA	TRBV11-3	TRBJ2-2	CASSLGEPGGTGELFF	TGTGCCAGCAGCTTAGGGGAACCGGGGGGCACCGGGGAGCTGTTTTTT
TRBD2	NA	TRBV2	TRBJ2-7	CASSRPGLAGRITYEQYF	TGTGCCAGCAGTCGCCCGGGACTAGCGGGGAGGATCACCTACGAGCAGTACTTC
NA	NA	TRBV5-4	TRBJ2-4	CASSNFGGNIQYF	TGTGCCAGCAGCAACTTTGGGGGGAACATTCAGTACTTC
NA	NA	TRBV19	TRBJ1-6	CASSIGGRASYNSPLHF	TGTGCCAGTAGTATAGGTGGCAGGGCATCCTATAATTCACCCCTCCACTTT
NA	NA	TRBV7-9	TRBJ2-7	CASSSTRHAAYEQYF	TGTGCCAGCAGCTCCACCCGCCACGCGGCCTACGAGCAGTACTTC
NA	NA	TRBV6-2/TRBV6-3	TRBJ1-6	CASSYLDTSPLHF	TGTGCCAGCAGTTACTTAGACACTTCACCCCTCCACTTT
NA	NA	TRBV28	TRBJ1-3	CASSTRLSLLNTIYF	TGTGCCAGCAGTACGAGACTCAGTCTCCTAAACACCATATATTTT
NA	once	TRBV3-1/TRBV3-2	TRBJ1-5	CASSQGGGGHQPQHF	TGTGCCAGCAGCCAAGGAGGTGGAGGGCATCAGCCCCAGCATTTT
TRBD1	NA	TRBV7-6	TRBJ1-3	CASSSRDRASGNTIYF	TGTGCCAGCAGCTCCCGGGACAGGGCTTCTGGAAACACCATATATTTT
NA	NA	TRBV6-1	TRBJ1-2	CASSDAPGSRPGYTF	TGTGCCAGCAGTGATGCTCCGGGATCGAGGCCCGGCTACACCTTC
NA	NA	TRBV7-9	TRBJ1-1	CASTPVSGQAGTEAFF	TGTGCCAGCACCCCGGTCAGTGGGCAGGCGGGCACTGAAGCTTTCTTT
NA	NA	TRBV5-5	TRBJ2-1	CASSLQTAYNEQFF	TGTGCCAGCAGCTTGCAAACAGCCTACAATGAGCAGTTCTTC
NA	NA	TRBV6-6	TRBJ1-2	CASSYSVGGAYGYTF	TGTGCCAGCAGTTATTCCGTCGGTGGTGCATATGGCTACACCTTC
NA	NA	TRBV9	TRBJ1-1	CASSVEYRNTEAFF	TGTGCCAGCAGCGTAGAATACAGAAACACTGAAGCTTTCTTT
NA	NA	TRBV5-4	TRBJ2-1	CASSLGANEQFF	TGTGCCAGCAGCTTGGGGGCCAATGAGCAGTTCTTC
TRBD1	few	TRBV15	TRBJ1-2	CATSRGTGGPYGYTF	TGTGCCACCAGCAGAGGGACAGGGGGCCCCTATGGCTACACCTTC
TRBD1	NA	TRBV3-1/TRBV3-2	TRBJ1-6	CASSHWFGTGVSPLHF	TGTGCCAGCAGCCACTGGTTCGGGACAGGGGTTTCACCCCTCCACTTT
NA	NA	TRBV6-5	TRBJ1-2	CASSYLAANYGYTF	TGTGCCAGCAGTTACCTAGCGGCGAACTATGGCTACACCTTC
NA	NA	TRBV27	TRBJ1-3	CASSLIGAGNTIYF	TGTGCCAGCAGTTTAATCGGGGCTGGAAACACCATATATTTT
TRBD1	NA	TRBV27	TRBJ2-1	CASSGGTGNEQFF	TGTGCCAGCAGTGGGGGGACAGGGAATGAGCAGTTCTTC
TRBD2	NA	TRBV19	TRBJ2-6	CASSIDSGGGTGANVLTF	TGTGCCAGTAGTATAGATAGCGGGGGGGGAACTGGGGCCAACGTCCTGACTTTC
NA	NA	TRBV7-9	TRBJ1-3	CASSDPGVYSGNTIYF	TGTGCCAGCAGCGACCCGGGGGTTTACTCTGGAAACACCATATATTTT
NA	NA	TRBV29-1	TRBJ1-3	CSVQDSSGNTIYF	TGCAGCGTTCAGGACAGTTCTGGAAACACCATATATTTT
TRBD1	NA	TRBV29-1	TRBJ1-1	CSVSQGAGTEAFF	TGCAGCGTTTCACAGGGGGCAGGCACTGAAGCTTTCTTT
NA	NA	TRBV29-1	TRBJ1-1	CSVEDIEAFF	TGCAGCGTTGAGGACATTGAAGCTTTCTTT
TRBD2	NA	TRBV19	TRBJ2-7	CASSNERGYEQYF	TGTGCCAGTAGTAACGAGCGGGGGTACGAGCAGTACTTC
NA	NA	TRBV12-3/TRBV12-4	TRBJ2-7	CASSVDSYEQYF	TGTGCCAGCAGTGTGGACAGTTACGAGCAGTACTTC
TRBD2	NA	TRBV5-4	TRBJ2-3	CASSLASGLTDTQYF	TGTGCCAGCAGCTTGGCTAGCGGCCTCACAGATACGCAGTATTTT
NA	NA	TRBV29-1	TRBJ2-1	CSARPSSRVNEQFF	TGCAGCGCCCGACCCAGCAGTCGGGTCAATGAGCAGTTCTTC
NA	NA	TRBV5-6	TRBJ2-7	CASSARNSYEQYF	TGTGCCAGCAGCGCGCGTAACAGCTACGAGCAGTACTTC
TRBD1	NA	TRBV24-1	TRBJ2-3	CATSDLGGQGKDTQYF	TGTGCCACCAGTGATTTGGGGGGACAGGGTAAAGATACGCAGTATTTT
NA	once	TRBV6-5	TRBJ1-1	CASRPTGANTEAFF	TGTGCCAGCAGACCGACAGGAGCTAACACTGAAGCTTTCTTT
TRBD1	once	TRBV4-3	TRBJ2-7	CASSHRGHYEQYF	TGCGCCAGCAGCCACAGGGGGCATTACGAGCAGTACTTC
NA	NA	TRBV7-9	TRBJ1-1	CASSLLRAVNTEAFF	TGTGCCAGCAGCTTGCTGCGGGCAGTGAACACTGAAGCTTTCTTT
NA	NA	TRBV19	TRBJ1-4	CASMNRDGEKLFF	TGTGCCAGTATGAATCGAGATGGTGAAAAACTGTTTTTT
NA	NA	TRBV7-9	TRBJ1-1	CASSLVGAGEAFF	TGTGCCAGCAGCTTAGTGGGGGCCGGTGAAGCTTTCTTT
NA	NA	TRBV2	TRBJ1-5	CASSEWAGDQPQHF	TGTGCCAGCAGTGAATGGGCAGGGGACCAGCCCCAGCATTTT
TRBD1	NA	TRBV4-3	TRBJ1-3	CASSQVAGGFGNTIYF	TGCGCCAGCAGCCAAGTAGCAGGGGGTTTTGGAAACACCATATATTTT
NA	few	TRBV7-9	TRBJ1-4	CASQRRSNEKLFF	TGTGCCAGCCAAAGACGGAGTAATGAAAAACTGTTTTTT
NA	NA	TRBV6-6	TRBJ1-6	CASSYSPQLLSALHF	TGTGCCAGCAGTTACTCTCCACAGCTCCTGTCGGCCCTCCACTTT
TRBD1	NA	TRBV4-1	TRBJ1-6	CASSLGTDYNSPLHF	TGCGCCAGCAGCCTTGGGACAGACTATAATTCACCCCTCCACTTT
NA	once	TRBV6-6	TRBJ2-7	CASSYSGGVYEQYF	TGTGCCAGCAGTTACTCTGGAGGCGTCTACGAGCAGTACTTC
NA	NA	TRBV24-1	TRBJ1-1	CATRRRRDTEAFF	TGTGCCACCAGAAGGAGGAGGGACACTGAAGCTTTCTTT
NA	once	TRBV5-5	TRBJ2-7	CASSPGVPEQYF	TGTGCCAGCAGCCCGGGGGTGCCCGAGCAGTACTTC
TRBD1	NA	TRBV4-1	TRBJ1-2	CASSQPRQGYGYGYTF	TGCGCCAGCAGCCAACCGCGACAGGGGTACGGCTATGGCTACACCTTC
NA	NA	TRBV27	TRBJ1-5	CASSLRRDNQPQHF	TGTGCCAGCAGTTTAAGGCGGGACAATCAGCCCCAGCATTTT
NA	NA	TRBV4-3	TRBJ1-2	CASSQDPSADYGYTF	TGCGCCAGCAGCCAAGATCCCAGCGCCGACTATGGCTACACCTTC
TRBD1	NA	TRBV29-1	TRBJ2-1	CSVTDRGGNEQFF	TGCAGCGTTACGGACAGGGGTGGAAATGAGCAGTTCTTC
NA	NA	TRBV6-1	TRBJ1-1	CASSDRVWAFF	TGTGCCAGCAGTGACAGGGTTTGGGCTTTCTTT
NA	NA	TRBV5-1	TRBJ1-1	CASSLDGDTEAFF	TGCGCCAGCAGCCTGGACGGGGACACTGAAGCTTTCTTT
TRBD1	NA	TRBV15	TRBJ1-5	CATSRDLGRQGTWNQPQHF	TGTGCCACCAGCAGAGATTTGGGGCGACAGGGTACATGGAATCAGCCCCAGCATTTT
TRBD1	NA	TRBV5-4	TRBJ1-1	CASSPGGTGTTEAFF	TGTGCCAGCAGCCCTGGAGGGACAGGGACCACTGAAGCTTTCTTT
NA	NA	TRBV24-1	TRBJ1-1	CAPNRIEAFF	TGTGCCCCCAACAGGATTGAAGCTTTCTTT
NA	NA	TRBV5-5	TRBJ2-7	CASSPGAPYEQYF	TGTGCCAGCAGCCCAGGGGCTCCCTACGAGCAGTACTTC
NA	NA	TRBV29-1	TRBJ1-5	CSVGHENQPQHF	TGCAGCGTGGGACATGAGAATCAGCCCCAGCATTTT